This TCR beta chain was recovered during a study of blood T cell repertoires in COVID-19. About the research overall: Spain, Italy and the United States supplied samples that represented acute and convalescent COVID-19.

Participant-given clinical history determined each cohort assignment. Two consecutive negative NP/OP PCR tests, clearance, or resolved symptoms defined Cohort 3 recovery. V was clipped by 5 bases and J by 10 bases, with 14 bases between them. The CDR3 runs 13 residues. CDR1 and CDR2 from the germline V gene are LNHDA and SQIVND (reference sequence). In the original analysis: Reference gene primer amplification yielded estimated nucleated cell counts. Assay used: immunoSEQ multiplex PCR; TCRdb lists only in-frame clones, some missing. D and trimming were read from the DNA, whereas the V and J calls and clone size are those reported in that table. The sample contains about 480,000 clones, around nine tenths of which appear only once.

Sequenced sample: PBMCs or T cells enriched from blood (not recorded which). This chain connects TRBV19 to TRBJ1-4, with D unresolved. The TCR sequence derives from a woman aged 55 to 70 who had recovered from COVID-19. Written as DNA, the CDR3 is TGTGCCAGTAGTCCGGACTGGAGAGGAAAACTGTTTTTT. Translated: CASSPDWRGKLFF. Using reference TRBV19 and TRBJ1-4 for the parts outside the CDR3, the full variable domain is DGGITQSPKYLFRKEGQNVTLSCEQNLNHDAMYWYRQDPGQGLRLIYYSQIVNDFQKGDIAEGYSVSREKKESFPLTVTSAQKNPTAFYLCASSPDWRGKLFFGSGTQLSVL.